This T cell receptor (beta chain) was captured in a study of CD8+ T cells in alopecia areata. Overall study findings and caveats: Lesional tissue from the scalp (especially in alopecia totalis/universalis) showed higher clonality than normal scalp. Normal skin contains resident alphabeta T cells, and these are also sequenced in scalp samples.

Starting from PBMCs, sorting isolated CD4+ and CD8+ T cells. Investigators isolated RNA and reverse transcribed it into cDNA to act as the sequencing template. Assay used: immunoSEQ multiplex PCR; TCRdb lists only in-frame clones, some missing. The table shows roughly 150,000 clones, with roughly 50% occurring only once. In the case of this clone: Its cognate antigen is unknown.

CDR1 and CDR2 (germline): SQVTM, ANQGSEA. The CDR3 spans 14 residues. V lost 5 bases, J lost 0 bases, and 11 bases lay in between. This rearrangement joins TRBV29-1 to TRBJ1-5; a possible D gene is TRBD1 (6 bases). The sequence was collected from a human donor in good health. The sequenced material came from CD4+ T cells sorted from blood. In DNA form, the CDR3 reads TGCAGCGTTAAGGGGGGCAATAGCAATCAGCCCCAGCATTTT. Its translation: CSVKGGNSNQPQHF.